What follows is one TCR beta chain and its context. These data come from a study of blood T cell repertoires in COVID-19. The table came from immunoSEQ multiplex PCR; TCRdb's copy has only in-frame clones and leaves some out. The table records more than 300,000 clones, roughly nine tenths of them present only once. Sequencing was performed on PBMCs or T cells enriched from blood (not recorded which). The receptor's source is a woman aged 25 to 39 who had recovered from COVID-19.

As DNA, the CDR3 is TGCGCCAGCAGCCAAGGTTTTGGACAGTTCTACGAGCAGTACTTC. Translation: CASSQGFGQFYEQYF. The rearrangement links TRBV4-3 to TRBJ2-7; the D gene is possibly TRBD1 (6 bases). Germline lookup yields CDR1 LGHNA and CDR2 YSLEER. V shed 1 base and J shed 3 bases, with 13 bases lying between them. The CDR3 is 15 residues long.